This TCR beta chain was found in a study of blood T cell repertoires in COVID-19. Study-wide background: Samples representing acute and convalescent COVID-19 were sourced from the United States, Italy and Spain. In each case, the material was cDNA or gDNA derived from T cells, B-cell-depleted T cells, or PBMCs.

In the original workflow: Amplifying reference gene primers gave estimates of nucleated cell counts. Libraries were prepared by immunoSEQ multiplex PCR; TCRdb keeps only in-frame clonotypes and omits some of them. That table supplies the V and J calls and clone size; D and trimming were determined from the DNA. The data hold tens of thousands of clones, with about 80% observed a single time. The table lists this clone with a few counts. The CDR3 length is 13 residues. Germline V CDR1 and CDR2: MNHNY, SVGAGI (reference sequence). Trimming removed 4 bases at V and 0 bases at J, with 6 bases between. The source is an elderly man with active or convalescent COVID-19. Sequenced sample: peripheral blood. V and J are TRBV6-6 and TRBJ1-1, with D unresolved. CDR3 sequence: CASSFAVNTEAFF. CDR3 sequence (DNA): TGTGCCAGCAGTTTTGCAGTGAACACTGAAGCTTTCTTT.